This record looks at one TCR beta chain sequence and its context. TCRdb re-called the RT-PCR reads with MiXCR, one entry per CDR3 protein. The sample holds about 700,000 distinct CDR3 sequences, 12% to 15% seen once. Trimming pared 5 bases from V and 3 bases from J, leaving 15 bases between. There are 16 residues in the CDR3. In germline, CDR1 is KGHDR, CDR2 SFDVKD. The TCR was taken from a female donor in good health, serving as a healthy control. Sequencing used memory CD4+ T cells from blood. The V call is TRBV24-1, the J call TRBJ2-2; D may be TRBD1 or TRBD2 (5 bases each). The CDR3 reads CATSGGVIRHTGELFF. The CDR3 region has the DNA TGTGCCACCAGTGGAGGGGTCATACGCCACACCGGGGAGCTGTTTTTT.